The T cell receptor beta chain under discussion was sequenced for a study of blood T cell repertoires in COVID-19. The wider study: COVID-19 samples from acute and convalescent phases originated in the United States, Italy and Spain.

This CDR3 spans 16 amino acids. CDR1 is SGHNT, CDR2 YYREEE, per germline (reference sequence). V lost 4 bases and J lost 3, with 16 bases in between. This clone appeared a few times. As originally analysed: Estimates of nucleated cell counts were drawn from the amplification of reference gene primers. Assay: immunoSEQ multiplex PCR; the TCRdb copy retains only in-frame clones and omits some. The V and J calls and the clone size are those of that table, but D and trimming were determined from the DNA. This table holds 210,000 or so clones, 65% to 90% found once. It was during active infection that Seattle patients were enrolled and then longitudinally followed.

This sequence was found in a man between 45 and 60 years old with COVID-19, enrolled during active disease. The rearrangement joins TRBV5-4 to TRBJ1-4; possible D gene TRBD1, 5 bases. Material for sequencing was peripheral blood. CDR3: CASSLGTSGANEKLFF. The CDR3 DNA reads TGTGCCAGCAGCCTTGGGACCTCGGGGGCTAATGAAAAACTGTTTTTT.